Sequencing of this TCR beta chain was carried out in a study of metastatic and nonmetastatic thyroid tumors. Study findings and constraints: It was reported that TCR beta diversity was significantly higher in malignant thyroid tumors than benign nodules, in blood and tumor.

TCRdb re-called the PCR reads via MiXCR. The sample carries about 15,000 clones, approximately 32% recorded once. All patients were treatment-naive before thyroid surgery. Trimming took 0 bases from V and 3 from J; bases not matched to a gene: 6. CDR1 SGHRS and CDR2 YFSETQ come from the germline V gene. The length of the CDR3 is 16 residues. On this clone itself: Its antigen is as yet unknown.

The chain joins TRBV5-1 to TRBJ1-1; 9 positions match TRBD1. The specimen was tumor tissue. The receptor comes from a female donor with papillary thyroid cancer or a benign thyroid nodule (not recorded which). Some clones in this sample may be carry-over from other donors' samples. The CDR3 DNA reads TGCGCCAGCAGCTTGGTACAGGGGGCATCGGACACTGAAGCTTTCTTT. Translating gives CASSLVQGASDTEAFF.